This TCR beta chain was recovered during a study of blood T cell repertoires in COVID-19. Method: immunoSEQ multiplex PCR; TCRdb's copy keeps in-frame clones and lacks some. In the table there are approximately 150,000 clones, over 80% of which are singletons. The CDR3 extends over 16 amino acids. V was pared by 3 bases and J by 4 bases, with 11 bases of the junction left unmatched. Germline assignment: CDR1 SGHRS and CDR2 YFSETQ. The TCR sequence derives from a man at least 80 years old with acute or convalescent COVID-19. Material for sequencing was peripheral blood. This sequence joins TRBV5-1 and TRBJ1-2; 8 nucleotides agree with TRBD1. The CDR3 region has the DNA TGCGCCAGCAGCTCCGGAACACAGGGGGGCCTCTATGGCTACACCTTC. Amino acids: CASSSGTQGGLYGYTF.